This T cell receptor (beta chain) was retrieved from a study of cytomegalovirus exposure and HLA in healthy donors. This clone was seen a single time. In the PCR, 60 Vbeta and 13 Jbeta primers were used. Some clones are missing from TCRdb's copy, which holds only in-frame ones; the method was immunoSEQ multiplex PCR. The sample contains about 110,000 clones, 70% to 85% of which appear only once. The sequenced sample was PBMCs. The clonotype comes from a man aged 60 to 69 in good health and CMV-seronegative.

The CDR3 DNA is TGTGCCAGCAGCTTAGAAGGTCGGTCAGGGGCGGGCTACACCTTC. Its translation is CASSLEGRSGAGYTF. The chain uses TRBV7-9 and TRBJ1-2, with TRBD1 as a possible D gene (6 bases). This CDR3 spans 15 amino acids. Trimming left V 1 base short and J 8 bases short, with 17 bases between. The V gene's germline CDR1 is SEHNR and CDR2 FQNEAQ (reference sequence).